The source of this TCR beta chain is a study of Graves' ophthalmopathy and Graves' hyperthyroidism. This clonotype came up many times. Antigen unknown. The sequenced template was RNA, covering the TCR beta CDR3 region. HTBI primers were used in a first-round RT-PCR, which preceded a second-round multiplex PCR. TCRdb reanalysed the multiplex PCR reads using MiXCR and keeps one entry per CDR3 protein. Of 350,000 or so distinct CDR3 sequences in the sample, roughly 15% were seen once. Study observations and caveats: Distinction of ophthalmopathy from stable hyperthyroidism by a 13-signature model reached approximately 88% sensitivity and just under 84% specificity.

Germline lookup yields CDR1 MGHRA and CDR2 YSYEKL. V dropped 0 bases and J dropped 9 bases, with 9 bases sitting between them. The CDR3 extends over 13 amino acids. The chain employs TRBV4-1 and TRBJ1-5, with no clear D. The receptor was derived from an adult man with Graves' ophthalmopathy. The sequenced sample consisted of peripheral blood. Written as DNA, the CDR3 is TGCGCCAGCAGCCAAGATTCCTTACGGCCCCAGCATTTT. Translation gives CASSQDSLRPQHF.